This T cell receptor beta chain was retrieved from a study of T-cell memory formation after mild COVID-19. Overall study results and limits: Memory cells collected pre-infection included some clones that later responded, suggesting cross-reactive memory joined. A second wave expanding day 15 to 37 was CD4+-biased; contracting clones were balanced.

This CDR3 region has 16 residues. Trimming pared 3 bases from V and 2 bases from J, leaving 14 bases between. Germline V gene sequence: CDR1 SNHLY, CDR2 FYNNEI. The TCR alpha and TCR beta cDNA libraries, bearing sample barcodes and UMIs, were generated by 5'RACE using constant-segment primers. A single record per CDR3 protein comes from TCRdb applying MiXCR to the 5' RACE reads. The profile covers 140,000 to 150,000 distinct CDR3 sequences, with 20% to 25% appearing a single time and approximately 25% taken by the ten largest. Of note for this clonotype: Its antigen is unidentified.

The V and J genes are TRBV2 and TRBJ1-5, with D unclear. The receptor's source is an adult woman who had mild COVID-19 (a few samples of this study predate the infection). Cell type and time point are not known. Source material: PBMCs or a T cell subset sorted from them (not recorded which). The CDR3 coding sequence is TGTGCCAGCAGTGAGCGGGGATTAAGTGGCAATCAGCCCCAGCATTTT. It yields the protein CASSERGLSGNQPQHF.